Following are 25 T cell receptor beta chains from one sample sequenced in a study of OX40 agonist ivuxolimab in advanced cancers. The data were produced by immunoSEQ multiplex PCR, yet TCRdb's version contains in-frame clones alone and is incomplete. The table has around 69,000 clones, 89% seen once. The specimen comprised CD4+ or CD8+ T cells sorted from blood, sampled in a trial of the OX40 agonist ivuxolimab. The receptors come from an adult with an advanced solid tumor such as melanoma, head and neck, liver or kidney cancer.

This clone was recorded a few times. The genes are TRBV6-1 and TRBJ1-5; tentative D call: TRBD1 (5 bases). CDR1 is MNHNS, CDR2 SASEGT, per germline. Trimming cost V 10 bases and J 0 bases, with 16 bases left between them. This CDR3 contains 15 residues. For the CDR3, the DNA is TGTGCCACAAAGGGTTGGGGGAATAGCAATCAGCCCCAGCATTTT. Encoded protein: CATKGWGNSNQPQHF.

The J gene is TRBJ1-2, the V gene TRBV11-2; D uncertain. V was trimmed by 0 bases and J by 7 bases, leaving 12 bases between them. In germline, CDR1 is SGHAT, CDR2 FQNNGV. This CDR3 has 14 amino acids. The CDR3 protein is CASSLDIIYSGYTF. The CDR3 region has the DNA TGTGCCAGCAGCTTAGATATCATTTACAGTGGCTACACCTTC.

The chain is built from TRBV7-9 and TRBJ1-4, with D uncertain. Germline V gives CDR1 SEHNR, CDR2 FQNEAQ (reference sequence). This CDR3 contains 14 residues. Trimming took off 1 base at V and 8 bases at J, with 11 bases between the two ends. The CDR3 spells CASSLVGGGEKLFF. The CDR3 DNA follows: TGTGCCAGCAGCTTAGTAGGAGGAGGAGAAAAACTGTTTTTT.

The chain joins TRBV9 to TRBJ1-2; the match to TRBD1 covers 9 bases. The CDR3 loop spans 15 amino acids. Germline loops: CDR1 SGDLS, CDR2 YYNGEE. V lost 4 bases and J lost 3; bases outside the gene matches: 7. Here the CDR3 reads CASSLTGGGDYGYTF. The DNA for the CDR3 is TGTGCCAGCAGCTTAACAGGGGGCGGCGACTATGGCTACACCTTC. The full variable domain, in which reference TRBV9 and TRBJ1-2 provide the parts outside the CDR3, is DSGVTQTPKHLITATGQRVTLRCSPRSGDLSVYWYQQSLDQGLQFLIQYYNGEERAKGNILERFSAQQFPDLHSELNLSSLELGDSALYFCASSLTGGGDYGYTFGSGTRLTVV.

The genes are TRBV18 and TRBJ1-2; weak D call: TRBD1 (5 bases). V was cut by 3 bases and J by 5 bases, with 7 bases left in between. Germline V gene data show CDR1 as KGHSH and CDR2 as LQKENI. This CDR3 contains 12 residues. The CDR3 protein is CASSPQGYGYTF. CDR3 coding DNA: TGTGCCAGCTCACCGCAGGGATATGGCTACACCTTC.

The chain couples TRBV30 to TRBJ1-3; D may be TRBD1 (5 bases). Trimming cost V 0 bases and J 3 bases, with 9 bases left between them. Germline values: CDR1 GTSNPN, CDR2 SVGIG (reference sequence). The length of the CDR3 is 14 residues. The CDR3 region is CAWSVWGVGNTIYF. The CDR3 DNA sequence: TGTGCCTGGAGTGTATGGGGGGTTGGAAACACCATATATTTT.

This clone was seen only once. The chain links TRBV19 to TRBJ2-6; no clear D gene. CDR1 and CDR2 from the germline V gene are LNHDA and SQIVND (reference sequence). Trimming took 7 bases from V and 0 from J, leaving 16 bases between them. The CDR3 extends over 17 amino acids. CDR3 loop: CASNHPNNPSGANVLTF. For the CDR3, the DNA is TGTGCCAGTAACCACCCCAACAATCCCTCTGGGGCCAACGTCCTGACTTTC.

The chain joins TRBV5-1 to TRBJ1-2; possible D gene TRBD1, 6 bases. The CDR3 has 15 amino acids. Germline V gene sequence: CDR1 SGHRS, CDR2 YFSETQ. Trimming shortened V by 0 bases and J by 6 bases, and 15 bases separated the two germline ends. CDR3 loop: CASSLEQGIIHGYTF. The CDR3 DNA sequence: TGCGCCAGCAGCTTGGAACAGGGAATTATCCATGGCTACACCTTC.

The V and J genes are TRBV18 and TRBJ2-1, with unresolved D. CDR3 length equals 15 residues. CDR1 and CDR2 from the germline V gene are KGHSH and LQKENI. Trimming took 8 bases from V and 2 from J, leaving 16 bases between them. CDR3 bases: TGTGCCAGCGCCGAGAGGATGTCGGCCTACAATGAGCAGTTCTTC. This sequence encodes CASAERMSAYNEQFF.

The rearrangement joins TRBV9 to TRBJ1-2; D gene unclear. V dropped 0 bases and J dropped 6 bases, with 18 bases sitting between them. This CDR3 spans 16 amino acids. Germline CDR1 and CDR2: SGDLS and YYNGEE. Here the CDR3 reads CASSVGGGNTGDGYTF. The CDR3 DNA sequence: TGTGCCAGCAGCGTAGGGGGAGGAAATACCGGAGATGGCTACACCTTC.

The chain recombines TRBV19 with TRBJ1-2; 10 positions agree with TRBD1. Germline-derived CDR1 and CDR2 are LNHDA and SQIVND (reference sequence). The CDR3 consists of 13 residues. Germline trimming cut 11 bases from V and 5 bases from J; bases unmatched to any gene: 8. CDR3 nucleotide sequence: TGTGCCTGCCAAGACAGGGGGCTTTATGGCTACACCTTC. Translated, it gives CACQDRGLYGYTF.

For the CDR3, the DNA is TGTGCCAGCAGTTACGGGAGGAGCGATTCACCCCTCCACTTT. Amino acid sequence: CASSYGRSDSPLHF. The chain has TRBV6-5 and TRBJ1-6; no clear D. Germline V gene lookup returns CDR1 MNHEY and CDR2 SVGAGI. Trimming took off 2 bases at V and 8 bases at J, with 10 bases between the two ends. This CDR3 comprises 14 residues.

The chain combines TRBV21-1 with TRBJ2-7. TRBV21-1 is noted as a pseudogene. The CDR3 has 14 amino acids. CDR3 loop: CASSRCASRYEQYF. The DNA for the CDR3 is TGTGCCAGCAGCCGATGTGCATCCCGCTACGAGCAGTACTTC.

The gene calls are TRBV10-3 and TRBJ1-1; TRBD1 might be the D (6 bases). V lost 7 bases, J lost 6 bases, and 21 bases lay in between. The CDR3 totals 15 residues. Germline values: CDR1 ENHRY, CDR2 SYGVKD. DNA for the CDR3: TGTGCCATCATCCCTACGGGACAACCTGGGGCTGAAGCTTTCTTT. Encoded protein: CAIIPTGQPGAEAFF.

The chain uses TRBV28 and TRBJ2-3, with 9 nucleotides matching TRBD1. Looked up from germline, CDR1 is MDHEN and CDR2 is SYDVKM. The length of the CDR3 is 14 residues. The junction had 1 base not matched to a gene; V was cut back by 2 bases and J by 4 bases. CDR3 in DNA: TGTGCCAGCAGTTTAACAGGGGGCCCAGATACGCAGTATTTT. Its protein is CASSLTGGPDTQYF.

Concerning this clone: Other DNA sequences in this specimen translate into the identical CDR3. This sequence joins TRBV6-5 and TRBJ1-2; 7 bases map to TRBD1. CDR3 length: 14 amino acids. V lost 6 bases, J lost 2 bases, and 6 bases stayed unmatched. CDR1 is MNHEY, CDR2 SVGAGI, per germline. The CDR3 DNA follows: TGTGCCAGCAGCCGACAGGGCGCAAACTATGGCTACACCTTC. It translates to CASSRQGANYGYTF.

This clone was detected a few times. The V and J genes are TRBV27 and TRBJ2-2; no clear D gene. CDR1 is MNHEY, CDR2 SMNVEV, per germline (reference sequence). Trimming stripped 2 bases from V and 2 bases from J, with 18 bases between. The CDR3 runs 18 residues. The CDR3 spells CASSLNPAWDLNTGELFF. The CDR3 nucleotides are TGTGCCAGCAGTTTAAATCCAGCGTGGGATCTTAACACCGGGGAGCTGTTTTTT.

The rearrangement joins TRBV6-5 to TRBJ2-1; possibly TRBD2 for D (6 bases). Germline V lookup: CDR1 MNHEY, CDR2 SVGAGI. This CDR3 contains 15 residues. V lost 0 bases and J lost 10, with 16 bases in between. Here the CDR3 reads CASSYSIIPGGEQFF. The CDR3 nucleotides are TGTGCCAGCAGTTACTCGATTATTCCCGGAGGGGAGCAGTTCTTC.

In its sample, this clone was seen once. The genes are TRBV5-4 and TRBJ2-5, with D possibly being TRBD1 or TRBD2 (5 bases each). The CDR3 has 15 amino acids. V shed 3 bases and J shed 7 bases, with 19 bases lying between them. Germline V lookup: CDR1 SGHNT, CDR2 YYREEE (reference sequence). The CDR3 nucleotides read TGTGCCAGCAGCTCCGGGGCTAGCAGTGATGGGACCCAGTACTTC. This encodes CASSSGASSDGTQYF.

By proportion, this clone is medium-sized. This sequence joins TRBV19 and TRBJ1-5; D gene unclear. This CDR3 is 15 amino acids long. The germline gives CDR1 LNHDA, CDR2 SQIVND (reference sequence). V dropped 3 bases and J dropped 4 bases, with 13 bases sitting between them. CDR3 residues: CASSMRQVGNQPQHF. CDR3 nucleotides: TGTGCCAGTAGTATGCGGCAGGTCGGTAATCAGCCCCAGCATTTT.

The chain combines TRBV6-6 with TRBJ2-7; D is possibly TRBD2 (5 bases). V shed 5 bases and J shed 2 bases, with 10 bases lying between them. This CDR3 is 13 amino acids long. Germline lookup yields CDR1 MNHNY and CDR2 SVGAGI (reference sequence). CDR3 region: CASSGGSPYEQYF. The CDR3 DNA reads TGTGCCAGCAGTGGAGGCAGTCCCTACGAGCAGTACTTC.

This chain joins TRBV5-5 and TRBJ1-4; D is perhaps TRBD1 (6 bases). Germline V CDR1 and CDR2: SGHKS, YYEKEE (reference sequence). Trimming cost V 1 base and J 7 bases, with 20 bases left between them. This CDR3 is 17 amino acids long. This CDR3 reads CASSLKQGRPLSEKLFF. The CDR3 coding sequence is TGTGCCAGCAGCTTGAAACAGGGTAGGCCTTTAAGTGAAAAACTGTTTTTT.

V is TRBV7-6 and J is TRBJ1-1; D is uncertain. CDR1 and CDR2 (germline): SGHVS, FNYEAQ. The CDR3 totals 15 residues. The V end lost 1 base, the J end lost 7 bases, and 16 bases lay between the germline ends. In nucleotides, the CDR3 is TGTGCCAGCAGCTTAGAAGCGCGCAGGTTCGGTGAAGCTTTCTTT. The encoded protein is CASSLEARRFGEAFF.

V and J are TRBV7-2 and TRBJ2-6; D remains ambiguous. Trimming removed 1 base at V and 0 bases at J, with 7 bases between. Germline V CDR1 and CDR2: SGHTA, FQGNSA. This CDR3 spans 16 amino acids. The CDR3 DNA sequence: TGTGCCAGCAGCTTAGGGATAGTCTCTGGGGCCAACGTCCTGACTTTC. Residues: CASSLGIVSGANVLTF.

CDR3 nucleotide sequence: TGTGCCAGTCGTAGTATATTTGCGGGAGGCCACAATGAGCAGTTCTTC. The encoded protein is CASRSIFAGGHNEQFF. J is TRBJ2-1 and V is TRBV19; 8 bases are shared with TRBD2. With V trimmed by 8 bases and J by 5 bases, 14 bases remained unmatched. This CDR3 comprises 16 residues. Germline V gives CDR1 LNHDA, CDR2 SQIVND (reference sequence).